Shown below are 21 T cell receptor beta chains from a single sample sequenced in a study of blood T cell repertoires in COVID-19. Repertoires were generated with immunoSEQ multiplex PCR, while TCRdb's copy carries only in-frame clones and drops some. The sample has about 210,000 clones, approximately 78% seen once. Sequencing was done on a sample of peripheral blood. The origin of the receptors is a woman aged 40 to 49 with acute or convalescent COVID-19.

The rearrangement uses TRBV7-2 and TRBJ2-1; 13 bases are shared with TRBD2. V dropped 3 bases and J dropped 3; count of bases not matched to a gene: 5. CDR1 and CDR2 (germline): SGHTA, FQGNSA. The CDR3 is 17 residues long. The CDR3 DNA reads TGTGCCAGCAGCTTCCGGACTAGCGGGAGTCACTACAATGAGCAGTTCTTC. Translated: CASSFRTSGSHYNEQFF. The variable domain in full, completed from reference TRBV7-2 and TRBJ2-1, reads GAGVSQSPSNKVTEKGKDVELRCDPISGHTALYWYRQSLGQGLEFLIYFQGNSAPDKSGLPSDRFSAERTGGSVSTLTIQRTQQEDSAVYLCASSFRTSGSHYNEQFFGPGTRLTVL.

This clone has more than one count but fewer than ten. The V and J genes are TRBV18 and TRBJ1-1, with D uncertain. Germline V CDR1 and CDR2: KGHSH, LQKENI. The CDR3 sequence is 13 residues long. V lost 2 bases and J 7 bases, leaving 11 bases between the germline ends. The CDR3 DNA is TGTGCCAGCTCACCAAGTAGGGAGGTTGAAGCTTTCTTT. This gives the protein CASSPSREVEAFF.

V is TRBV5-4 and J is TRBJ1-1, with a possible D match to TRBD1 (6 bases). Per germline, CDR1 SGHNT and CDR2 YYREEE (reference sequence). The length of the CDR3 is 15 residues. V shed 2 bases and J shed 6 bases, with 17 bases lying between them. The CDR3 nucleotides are TGTGCCAGCAGCTTCGACAAACAGGGAAGTCCTGAAGCTTTCTTT. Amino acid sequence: CASSFDKQGSPEAFF.

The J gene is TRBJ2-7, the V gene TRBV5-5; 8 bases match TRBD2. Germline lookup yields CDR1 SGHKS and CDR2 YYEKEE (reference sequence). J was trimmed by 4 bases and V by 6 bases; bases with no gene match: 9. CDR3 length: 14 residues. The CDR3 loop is CASTSISGDYEQYF. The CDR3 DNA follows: TGTGCCAGCACCTCTATTAGCGGGGATTACGAGCAGTACTTC.

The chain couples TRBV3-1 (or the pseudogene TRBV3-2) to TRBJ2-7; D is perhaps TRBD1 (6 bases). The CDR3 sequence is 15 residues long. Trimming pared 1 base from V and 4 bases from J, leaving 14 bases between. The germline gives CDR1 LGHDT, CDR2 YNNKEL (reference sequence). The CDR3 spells CASSQGSRDIYEQYF. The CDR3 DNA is TGTGCCAGCAGCCAAGGCAGCCGGGACATATACGAGCAGTACTTC.

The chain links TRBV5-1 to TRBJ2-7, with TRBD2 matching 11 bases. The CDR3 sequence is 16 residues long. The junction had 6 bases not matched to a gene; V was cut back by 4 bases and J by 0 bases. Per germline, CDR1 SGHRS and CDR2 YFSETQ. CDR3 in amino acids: CASSQTSGGPSYEQYF. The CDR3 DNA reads TGCGCCAGCAGCCAAACTAGCGGGGGACCCTCCTACGAGCAGTACTTC.

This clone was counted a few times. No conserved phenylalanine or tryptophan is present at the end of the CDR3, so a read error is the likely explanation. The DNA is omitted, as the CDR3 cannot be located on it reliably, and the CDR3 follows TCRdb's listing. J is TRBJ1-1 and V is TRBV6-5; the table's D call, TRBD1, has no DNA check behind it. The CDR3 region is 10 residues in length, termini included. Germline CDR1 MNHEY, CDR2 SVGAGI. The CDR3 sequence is CASSGRDRGL.

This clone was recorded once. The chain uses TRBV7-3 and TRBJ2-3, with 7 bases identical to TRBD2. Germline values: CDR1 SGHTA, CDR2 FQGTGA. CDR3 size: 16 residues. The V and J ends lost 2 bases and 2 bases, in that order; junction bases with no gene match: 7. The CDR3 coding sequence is TGTGCCAGCAGCTTAGCAGCGGGGCTTCTCACAGATACGCAGTATTTT. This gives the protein CASSLAAGLLTDTQYF.

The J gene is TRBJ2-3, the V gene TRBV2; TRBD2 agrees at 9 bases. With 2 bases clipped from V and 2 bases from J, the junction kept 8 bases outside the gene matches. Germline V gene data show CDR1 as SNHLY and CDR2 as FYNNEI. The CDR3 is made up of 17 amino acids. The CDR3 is CASSEWSSGEITDTQYF. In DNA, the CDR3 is TGTGCCAGCAGTGAATGGTCTAGCGGGGAAATCACAGATACGCAGTATTTT.

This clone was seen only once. The CDR3 spells CASSGQSSYEQYF. The CDR3 bases are TGTGCCAGCTCAGGGCAGAGTTCCTACGAGCAGTACTTC. J is TRBJ2-7 and V is TRBV18; no firm D call. V dropped 5 bases and J dropped 1 base, with 9 bases sitting between them. The length of the CDR3 is 13 residues. Germline CDR1 is KGHSH and CDR2 is LQKENI.

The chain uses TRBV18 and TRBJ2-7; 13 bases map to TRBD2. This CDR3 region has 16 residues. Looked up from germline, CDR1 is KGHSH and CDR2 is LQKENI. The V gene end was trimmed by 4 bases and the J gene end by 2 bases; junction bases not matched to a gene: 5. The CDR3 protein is CASSLGLAGAAYEQYF. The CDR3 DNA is TGTGCCAGCTCACTTGGACTAGCGGGGGCAGCCTACGAGCAGTACTTC.

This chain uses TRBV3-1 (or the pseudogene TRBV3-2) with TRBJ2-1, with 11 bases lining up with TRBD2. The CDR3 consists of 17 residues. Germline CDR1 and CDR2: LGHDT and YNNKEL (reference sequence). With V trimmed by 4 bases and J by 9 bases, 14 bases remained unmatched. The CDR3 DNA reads TGTGCCAGCAGCCTTTCCCCCTTTAGCGGGAGGGCCCCTGAGCAGTTCTTC. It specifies CASSLSPFSGRAPEQFF.

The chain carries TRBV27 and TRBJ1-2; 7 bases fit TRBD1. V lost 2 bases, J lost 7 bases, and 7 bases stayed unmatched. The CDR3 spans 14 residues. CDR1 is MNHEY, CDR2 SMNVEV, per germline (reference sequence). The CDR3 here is CASSLLSRDSGYTF. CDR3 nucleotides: TGTGCCAGCAGTTTACTTTCCCGGGACAGTGGCTACACCTTC.

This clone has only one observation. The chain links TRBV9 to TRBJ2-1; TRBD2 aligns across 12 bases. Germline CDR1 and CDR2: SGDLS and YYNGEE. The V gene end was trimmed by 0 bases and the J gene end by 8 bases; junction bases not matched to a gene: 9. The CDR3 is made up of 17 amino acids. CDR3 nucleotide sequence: TGTGCCAGCAGCGTAGCATCACTAGCGGGGGGCTGGGATGAGCAGTTCTTC. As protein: CASSVASLAGGWDEQFF.

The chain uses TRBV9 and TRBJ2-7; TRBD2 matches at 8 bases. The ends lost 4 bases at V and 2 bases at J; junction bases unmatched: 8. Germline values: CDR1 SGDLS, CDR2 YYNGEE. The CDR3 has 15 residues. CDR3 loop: CASSTRAGVPYEQYF. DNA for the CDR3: TGTGCCAGCAGCACCCGAGCGGGAGTACCCTACGAGCAGTACTTC.

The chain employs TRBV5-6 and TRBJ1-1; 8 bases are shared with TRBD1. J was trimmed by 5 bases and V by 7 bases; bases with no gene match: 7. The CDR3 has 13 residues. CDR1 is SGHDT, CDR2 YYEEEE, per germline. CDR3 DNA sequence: TGTGCCAGCCAAACAGGGGGAAGGACTGAAGCTTTCTTT. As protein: CASQTGGRTEAFF.

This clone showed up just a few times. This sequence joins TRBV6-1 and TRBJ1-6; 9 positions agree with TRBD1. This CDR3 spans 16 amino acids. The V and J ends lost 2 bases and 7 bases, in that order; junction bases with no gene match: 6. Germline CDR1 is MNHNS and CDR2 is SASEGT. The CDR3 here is CASSEYLGTGNSPLHF. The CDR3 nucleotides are TGTGCCAGCAGTGAATATTTAGGGACAGGGAATTCACCCCTCCACTTT.

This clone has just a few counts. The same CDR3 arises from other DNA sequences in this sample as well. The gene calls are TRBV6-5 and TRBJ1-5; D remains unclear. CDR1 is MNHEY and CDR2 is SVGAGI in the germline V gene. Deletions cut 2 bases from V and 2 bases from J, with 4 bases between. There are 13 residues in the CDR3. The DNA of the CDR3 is TGTGCCAGCAGTTACGGGCGCAATCAGCCCCAGCATTTT. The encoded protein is CASSYGRNQPQHF.

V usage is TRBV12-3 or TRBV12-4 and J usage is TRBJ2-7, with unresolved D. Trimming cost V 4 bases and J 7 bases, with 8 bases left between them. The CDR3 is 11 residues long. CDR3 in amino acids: CASSYSGEQYF. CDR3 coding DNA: TGTGCCAGCAGTTACTCCGGGGAGCAGTACTTC.

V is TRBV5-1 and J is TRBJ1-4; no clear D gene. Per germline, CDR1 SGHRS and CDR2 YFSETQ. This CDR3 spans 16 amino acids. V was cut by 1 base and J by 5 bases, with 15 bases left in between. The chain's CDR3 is CASSLLEHLGNEKLFF. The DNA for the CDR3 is TGCGCCAGCAGCTTGTTAGAGCATCTAGGAAATGAAAAACTGTTTTTT.

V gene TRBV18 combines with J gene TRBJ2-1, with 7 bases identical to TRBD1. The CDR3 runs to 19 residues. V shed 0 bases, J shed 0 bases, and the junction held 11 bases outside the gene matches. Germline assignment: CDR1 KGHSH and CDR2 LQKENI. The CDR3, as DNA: TGTGCCAGCTCACCACCGACAGGGTCCGGAACCTCCTCCTACAATGAGCAGTTCTTC. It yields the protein CASSPPTGSGTSSYNEQFF. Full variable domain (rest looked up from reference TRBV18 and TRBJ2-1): NAGVMQNPRHLVRRRGQEARLRCSPMKGHSHVYWYRQLPEEGLKFMVYLQKENIIDESGMPKERFSAEFPKEGPSILRIQQVVRGDSAAYFCASSPPTGSGTSSYNEQFFGPGTRLTVL.